The entry below describes one T cell receptor beta chain. The germline V and J ends were trimmed by 0 bases and 4 bases, with 9 bases remaining between them. The CDR3 is made up of 15 amino acids. Germline V gene sequence: CDR1 KGHSY, CDR2 FQNENV. These data come from a study of blood T cell repertoires in COVID-19. Looking at the study overall: Donors in the United States, Italy and Spain gave samples during acute or convalescent COVID-19. T cells, B-cell-depleted T cells, or PBMCs supplied cDNA or gDNA.

Some clones are missing from TCRdb's copy, which holds only in-frame ones; the method was immunoSEQ multiplex PCR. The repertoire consists of approximately 94,000 clones, with about 90% occurring once and the leading ten covering 4.5% to 6.5%. The receptor's source is a human donor in a cohort sampled during active COVID-19. The chain joins TRBV16 to TRBJ2-2; D ambiguous. The specimen sequenced was peripheral blood. The CDR3 nucleotides read TGTGCCAGCAGCCAATCCCCGACGGGCACCGGGGAGCTGTTTTTT. This codes for CASSQSPTGTGELFF.